What follows are 5 T cell receptor beta chains derived from one specimen sequenced in a study of blood T cell repertoires in COVID-19. Here immunoSEQ multiplex PCR was the method, and the copy in TCRdb shows in-frame clones only, minus some. The sample has about 340,000 clones, 80% to 90% seen once. The sample consisted of PBMCs or T cells enriched from blood (not recorded which). The receptors come from a woman in her forties with acute COVID-19.

The V call is TRBV19, the J call TRBJ1-3; D gene unclear. This CDR3 is 17 amino acids long. V lost 0 bases and J lost 0, with 12 bases in between. The germline V gene has CDR1 LNHDA and CDR2 SQIVND (reference sequence). CDR3 amino acids: CASSIEPPFYSGNTIYF. The CDR3 DNA is TGTGCCAGTAGTATAGAACCTCCCTTCTACTCTGGAAACACCATATATTTT. The whole variable domain, filled in from reference TRBV19 and TRBJ1-3, reads DGGITQSPKYLFRKEGQNVTLSCEQNLNHDAMYWYRQDPGQGLRLIYYSQIVNDFQKGDIAEGYSVSREKKESFPLTVTSAQKNPTAFYLCASSIEPPFYSGNTIYFGEGSWLTVV.

The genes are TRBV4-2 and TRBJ2-2, with D unresolved. V was shortened by 2 bases and J by 4 bases, with 14 bases between the two germline ends. Germline CDR1 and CDR2: LGHNA and YNFKEQ. The CDR3 loop spans 16 amino acids. The CDR3 here is CASSQLVEYRTGELFF. The CDR3 nucleotides are TGTGCCAGCAGCCAACTCGTAGAGTATCGCACCGGGGAGCTGTTTTTT.

This rearrangement joins TRBV10-3 to TRBJ2-3; 12 nucleotides align to TRBD2. The CDR3 runs 14 residues. The germline gives CDR1 ENHRY, CDR2 SYGVKD. The V gene end was trimmed by 7 bases and the J gene end by 4 bases; junction bases not matched to a gene: 3. The CDR3 loop is CAITSGGAPDTQYF. The CDR3 bases are TGTGCCATCACTAGCGGGGGGGCCCCAGATACGCAGTATTTT.

The J gene is TRBJ1-1, the V gene TRBV6-2 or TRBV6-3; 7 bases are shared with TRBD1. The CDR3 is 13 residues long. Germline V gene lookup returns CDR1 MNHEY and CDR2 SVGEGT. V lost 0 bases to trimming and J lost 10 bases; unmatched junction nucleotides: 5. The CDR3 region is CASSYSGGLGAFF. DNA of the CDR3: TGTGCCAGCAGTTACTCAGGGGGCCTTGGAGCTTTCTTT.

This chain joins TRBV7-2 and TRBJ1-2; D is ambiguous. CDR3 size: 14 residues. V was trimmed by 3 bases and J by 2 bases, leaving 10 bases between them. The germline V gene encodes CDR1 SGHTA and CDR2 FQGNSA. CDR3 DNA sequence: TGTGCCAGCAGCTTGGACTCATCGAACTATGGCTACACCTTC. This translates into CASSLDSSNYGYTF.